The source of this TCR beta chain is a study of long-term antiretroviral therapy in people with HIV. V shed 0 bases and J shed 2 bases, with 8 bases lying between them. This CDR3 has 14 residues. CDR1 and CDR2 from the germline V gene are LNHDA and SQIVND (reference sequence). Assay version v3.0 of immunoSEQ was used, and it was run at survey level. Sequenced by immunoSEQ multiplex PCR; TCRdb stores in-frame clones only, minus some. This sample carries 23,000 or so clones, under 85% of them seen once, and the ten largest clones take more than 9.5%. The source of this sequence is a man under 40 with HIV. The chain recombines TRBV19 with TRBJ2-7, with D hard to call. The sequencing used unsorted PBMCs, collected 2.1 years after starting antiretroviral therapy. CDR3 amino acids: CASSIEGNTYEQYF. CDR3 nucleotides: TGTGCCAGTAGTATAGAGGGGAATACCTACGAGCAGTACTTC.